This T cell receptor (beta chain) was captured in a study of blood T cell repertoires in COVID-19. Across the study: The origin of the acute and convalescent COVID-19 samples was the United States, Italy and Spain. T cells, B-cell-depleted T cells, or PBMCs supplied cDNA or gDNA.

J lost 8 bases, V lost 0 bases, and 4 bases had no gene match. Germline V gene lookup returns CDR1 LGHDT and CDR2 YNNKEL (reference sequence). The CDR3 spans 17 residues. Patients in Seattle were enrolled during active infection, then followed longitudinally. The protocol was immunoSEQ multiplex PCR, while the TCRdb copy is restricted to in-frame clones and leaves out a portion. The data hold 170,000 or so clones, with around four fifths observed a single time. The TCR originated in a woman in her 40s with COVID-19, enrolled during active disease. Source material: peripheral blood. The chain has TRBV3-1 (or the pseudogene TRBV3-2) and TRBJ2-2; 15 bases are shared with TRBD2. The CDR3 region has the DNA TGTGCCAGCAGCCAAGAGGGACTAGCGGGGGGAAGAGGGGAGCTGTTTTTT. This encodes CASSQEGLAGGRGELFF.